One TCR beta chain is described in this entry. This clone was seen more than once but under ten times. The target of this receptor is not known. Base qualities are not provided; no much larger clone lies one nucleotide away. This sample was included in a study of blood T cell repertoires in COVID-19 (dated by TCRdb to about 2020). Regarding the study in general: Samples covering the acute and convalescent phases of COVID-19 were provided by collaborators in the United States, Italy and Spain. The material from the prospective study consisted of cDNA or gDNA derived from T cells, B-cell-depleted T cells, or PBMCs. Deeply sampled blood TCRbeta repertoires from subjects exposed to, actively infected with, or recovered from COVID-19 were included in the dataset. The repertoires were released in a freely available public database intended as a resource for research on the immune response to SARS-CoV-2. The samples were drawn from the first 160 participants of the ongoing ImmuneRACE study and from 1,254 subjects provided by 6 global collaborators. A de-identified subject ID, COVID-19 status, age in years and sex were almost always included in the sample metadata. HLA class I and class II types, where available, came from metadata supplied by the sample provider rather than from assay-based typing.

Collaborating institutions collected whole blood in K2EDTA tubes following their own protocols. Collaborator samples were shipped for TCRbeta analysis as frozen whole blood, isolated PBMCs, or DNA extracted from either sample type. The full study reports these points: The quantity of clinical and demographic metadata differed by source and by participant and was supplied without curation.

TCRbeta CDR3 regions were amplified from genomic DNA by means of the immunoSEQ Assay, a bias-controlled multiplex PCR. Per the authors' processing: Within the assay, amplification of reference gene primers was used to estimate how many nucleated cells each sample contained. To quantify the absolute abundance of each unique TCRbeta CDR3 rearrangement, sequence reads were collapsed and filtered. For each sample, productive Simpson clonality was calculated by taking the square root of Simpson's diversity index across productive rearrangements. TCRdb stores this immuneACCESS table with in-frame sequences only. Part of the clones is absent; in the studies checked, under half of the shortfall reflects unresolved V genes, and no reason is known for the rest. The V and J calls and the clone size are those of that table, but D and trimming were determined from the DNA. This sample gives around 130,000 clones in total; approximately 71% of them show up just once. Together, the top ten hold 6.5% to 9.5% of the sample.

Counted from cysteine to phenylalanine, this CDR3 has 15 amino acids. Only the CDR3 DNA is retained, 45 bases long and in frame from the first base. The germline V gene encodes CDR1 LGHDT and CDR2 YNNKEL (reference sequence). V gives up 1 base and J gives up 0 bases, and the segment between their germline ends measures 9 bases. The TCR sequence derives from a human donor in a cohort sampled during active COVID-19. The sequencing input was peripheral blood. The chain is assembled from TRBV3-1 (or the pseudogene TRBV3-2) and TRBJ1-2, with the D gene not clear enough to name. Read as DNA, the sequence is TGTGCCAGCAGCCAAGGGGCACCAACTAACTATGGCTACACCTTC. Its translation reads: CASSQGAPTNYGYTF.